The 10 T cell receptor beta chains below were found in one sample sequenced in a study of OX40 agonist ivuxolimab in advanced cancers. Assay used: immunoSEQ multiplex PCR; TCRdb lists only in-frame clones, some missing. The sample has about 82,000 clones, about 92% seen once; the top ten hold 8.5% to 9%. The sequences come from CD4+ or CD8+ T cells sorted from blood, collected in a trial of the OX40 agonist ivuxolimab. These receptors were taken from an adult with an advanced solid tumor such as melanoma, head and neck, liver or kidney cancer.

The genes are TRBV27 and TRBJ2-7; perhaps TRBD1 as D (5 bases). Germline values: CDR1 MNHEY, CDR2 SMNVEV (reference sequence). The CDR3 spans 11 residues. With 10 bases removed from V and 7 bases from J, the gap between germline ends came to 14 bases. The CDR3 DNA is TGTGCCACCTCTCAGGGTCAGGAGCAGTACTTC. Translating it yields CATSQGQEQYF.

Written as DNA, the CDR3 is TGTGCCAGCAGCTTGGGTAGTATGACAGATACGCAGTATTTT. It codes for CASSLGSMTDTQYF. The gene calls are TRBV5-6 and TRBJ2-3; D gene uncertain. This CDR3 region has 14 residues. Trimming left V 0 bases short and J 3 bases short, with 8 bases between. Looked up from germline, CDR1 is SGHDT and CDR2 is YYEEEE. The full variable domain, in which reference TRBV5-6 and TRBJ2-3 provide the parts outside the CDR3, is DAGVTQSPTHLIKTRGQQVTLRCSPKSGHDTVSWYQQALGQGPQFIFQYYEEEERQRGNFPDRFSGHQFPNYSSELNVNALLLGDSALYLCASSLGSMTDTQYFGPGTRLTVL.

CDR3 bases: TGTGCCAGCAGCGCCCCAGGGGGAGGGACTGAAGCTTTCTTT. Residues: CASSAPGGGTEAFF. This chain links TRBV9 with TRBJ1-1; TRBD1 matches 7 bases. This CDR3 spans 14 amino acids. Germline trimming cut 3 bases from V and 5 bases from J; bases unmatched to any gene: 7. CDR1 SGDLS and CDR2 YYNGEE come from the germline V gene.

V is TRBV2 and J is TRBJ2-7; D perhaps matches TRBD2 (5 bases). The CDR3 contains 12 residues. Germline lookup yields CDR1 SNHLY and CDR2 FYNNEI. Trimming cost V 7 bases and J 4 bases, with 11 bases left between them. CDR3 amino acids: CASMVPGYEQYF. The DNA for the CDR3 is TGTGCCAGCATGGTCCCGGGGTACGAGCAGTACTTC.

This sequence joins TRBV7-9 and TRBJ1-2; 7 nucleotides match TRBD1. The CDR3 is 16 residues long. The germline gives CDR1 SEHNR, CDR2 FQNEAQ (reference sequence). V trimming: 4 bases; J trimming: 3 bases; junction bases outside the gene matches: 11. This chain's CDR3 is CASSSPFRDRDYGYTF. The CDR3 DNA is TGTGCCAGCAGCTCACCCTTCCGGGACAGAGACTATGGCTACACCTTC.

The V call is TRBV10-3, the J call TRBJ1-6; maybe TRBD1 (5 bases). This CDR3 region has 14 residues. The germline CDR1 and CDR2 sequences are ENHRY and SYGVKD. Trimming cost V 0 bases and J 7 bases, with 7 bases left between them. CDR3 region: CAISESGDNSPLHF. CDR3 DNA sequence: TGTGCCATCAGTGAGTCTGGGGACAATTCACCCCTCCACTTT.

V and J are TRBV5-5 and TRBJ1-3; possibly TRBD1 for D (5 bases). In germline, CDR1 is SGHKS, CDR2 YYEKEE (reference sequence). The V and J ends lost 5 bases and 0 bases respectively, with 18 bases between them. The CDR3 length is 17 residues. The chain's CDR3 is CASRPPEGSSSGNTIYF. The CDR3, as DNA: TGTGCCAGCAGACCCCCGGAGGGGAGTAGCTCTGGAAACACCATATATTTT.

Note on this clone: At the DNA level, this CDR3 is encoded by other sequences in the same sample as well. The chain recombines TRBV7-6 with TRBJ2-7, with a tentative D call TRBD1 (6 bases). CDR3 length: 14 amino acids. Between the trimmed V and J ends, which lost 4 bases and 2 bases, there was a span of 12 bases. Germline V lookup: CDR1 SGHVS, CDR2 FNYEAQ. The CDR3 sequence is CASSYVGQTYEQYF. CDR3 DNA: TGTGCCAGCAGCTACGTCGGACAGACCTACGAGCAGTACTTC.

The V gene is TRBV30, the J gene TRBJ1-4; weak D call: TRBD1 (6 bases). The V end was cut by 5 bases, the J end by 8 bases, with 15 bases between. CDR3 size: 13 residues. Germline V gene lookup returns CDR1 GTSNPN and CDR2 SVGIG (reference sequence). The CDR3 DNA is TGTGCCTGGTCCCGTGGGGGGGCAGAAAAACTGTTTTTT. It codes for CAWSRGGAEKLFF.

The V call is TRBV15, the J call TRBJ2-7, with TRBD2 as a possible D gene (5 bases). V was clipped by 6 bases and J by 4 bases, with 16 bases between them. The CDR3 covers 14 residues. The germline CDR1 and CDR2 sequences are LNHNV and YYDKDF (reference sequence). CDR3 bases: TGTGCCACCAGTGCCTCGGGATCCATTTACGAGCAGTACTTC. As protein: CATSASGSIYEQYF.